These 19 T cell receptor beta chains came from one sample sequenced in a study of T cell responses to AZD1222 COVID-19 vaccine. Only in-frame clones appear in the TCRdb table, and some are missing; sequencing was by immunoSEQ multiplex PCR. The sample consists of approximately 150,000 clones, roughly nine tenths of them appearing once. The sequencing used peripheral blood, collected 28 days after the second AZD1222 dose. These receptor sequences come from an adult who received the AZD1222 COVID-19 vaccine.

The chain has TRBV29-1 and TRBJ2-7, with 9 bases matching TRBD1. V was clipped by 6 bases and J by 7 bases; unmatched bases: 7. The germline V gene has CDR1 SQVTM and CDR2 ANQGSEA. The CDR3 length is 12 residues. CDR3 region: CSVGDRAGEQYF. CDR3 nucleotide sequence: TGCAGCGTAGGGGACAGGGCGGGGGAGCAGTACTTC.

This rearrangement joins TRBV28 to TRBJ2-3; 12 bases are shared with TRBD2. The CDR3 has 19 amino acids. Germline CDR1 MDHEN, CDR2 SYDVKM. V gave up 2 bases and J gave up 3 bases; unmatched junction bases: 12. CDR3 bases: TGTGCCAGCAGTTTACCCGGGCTAGCGGGAGGGCTATGGACAGATACGCAGTATTTT. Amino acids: CASSLPGLAGGLWTDTQYF.

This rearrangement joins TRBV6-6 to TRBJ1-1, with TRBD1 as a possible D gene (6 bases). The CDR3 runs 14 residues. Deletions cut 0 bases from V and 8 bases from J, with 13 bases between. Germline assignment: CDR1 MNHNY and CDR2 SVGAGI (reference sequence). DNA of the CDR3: TGTGCCAGCAGTTACTCTTGGGACAACGTCGAAGCTTTCTTT. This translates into CASSYSWDNVEAFF.

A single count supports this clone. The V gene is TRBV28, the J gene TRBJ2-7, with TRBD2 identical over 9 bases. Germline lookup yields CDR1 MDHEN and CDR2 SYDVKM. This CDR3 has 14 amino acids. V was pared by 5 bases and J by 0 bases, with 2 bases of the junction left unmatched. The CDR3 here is CASSRLADSYEQYF. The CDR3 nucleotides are TGTGCCAGCAGTAGACTAGCGGACTCCTACGAGCAGTACTTC. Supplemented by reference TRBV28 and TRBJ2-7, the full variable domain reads DVKVTQSSRYLVKRTGEKVFLECVQDMDHENMFWYRQDPGLGLRLIYFSYDVKMKEKGDIPEGYSVSREKKERFSLILESASTNQTSMYLCASSRLADSYEQYFGPGTRLTVT.

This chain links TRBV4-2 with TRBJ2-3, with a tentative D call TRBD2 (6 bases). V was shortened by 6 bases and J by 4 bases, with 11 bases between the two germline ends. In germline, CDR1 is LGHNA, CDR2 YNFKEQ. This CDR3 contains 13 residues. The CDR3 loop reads CASREPGADTQYF. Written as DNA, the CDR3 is TGTGCCAGCAGAGAGCCGGGAGCAGATACGCAGTATTTT.

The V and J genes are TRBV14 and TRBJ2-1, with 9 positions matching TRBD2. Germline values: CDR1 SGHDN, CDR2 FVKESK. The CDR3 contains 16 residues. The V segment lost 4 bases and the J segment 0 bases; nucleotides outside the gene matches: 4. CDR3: CASSPLAGSSYNEQFF. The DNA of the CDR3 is TGTGCCAGCAGCCCCCTAGCGGGGAGCTCCTACAATGAGCAGTTCTTC.

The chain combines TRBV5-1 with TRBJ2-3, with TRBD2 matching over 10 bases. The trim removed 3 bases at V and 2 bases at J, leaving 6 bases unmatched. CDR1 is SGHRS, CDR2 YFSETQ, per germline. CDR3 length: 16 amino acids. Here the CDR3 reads CASSSLAGIPTDTQYF. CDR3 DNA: TGCGCCAGCAGCTCACTAGCGGGAATTCCCACAGATACGCAGTATTTT.

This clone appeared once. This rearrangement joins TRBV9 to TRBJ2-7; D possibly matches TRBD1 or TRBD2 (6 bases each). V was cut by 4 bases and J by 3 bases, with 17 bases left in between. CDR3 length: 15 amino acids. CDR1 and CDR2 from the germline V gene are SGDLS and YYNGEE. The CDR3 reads CASSQGQGTVYEQYF. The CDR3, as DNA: TGTGCCAGCAGCCAAGGGCAGGGGACTGTCTACGAGCAGTACTTC.

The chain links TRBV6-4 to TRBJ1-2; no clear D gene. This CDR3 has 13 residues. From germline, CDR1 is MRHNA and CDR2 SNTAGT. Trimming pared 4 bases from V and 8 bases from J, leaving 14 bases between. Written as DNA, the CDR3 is TGTGCCAGCAGTGTCCTCCCCGGGTCCGGCTACACCTTC. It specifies CASSVLPGSGYTF.

CDR3 DNA: TGTGCCAGCAGCCAAGTCTCCACGACAGGTGAAGCTTTCTTT. Amino acids: CASSQVSTTGEAFF. The V call is TRBV3-1 (or the pseudogene TRBV3-2), the J call TRBJ1-1, with a weak D call TRBD1 (6 bases). The CDR3 has 14 residues. V shed 1 base and J shed 7 bases, with 13 bases lying between them. CDR1 is LGHDT and CDR2 is YNNKEL in the germline V gene (reference sequence).

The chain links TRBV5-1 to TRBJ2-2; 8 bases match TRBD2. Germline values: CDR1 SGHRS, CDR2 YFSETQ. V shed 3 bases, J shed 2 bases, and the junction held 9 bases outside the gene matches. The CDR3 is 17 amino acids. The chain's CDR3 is CASSWGASGYNTGELFF. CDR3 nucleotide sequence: TGCGCCAGCAGCTGGGGGGCTAGCGGGTATAACACCGGGGAGCTGTTTTTT.

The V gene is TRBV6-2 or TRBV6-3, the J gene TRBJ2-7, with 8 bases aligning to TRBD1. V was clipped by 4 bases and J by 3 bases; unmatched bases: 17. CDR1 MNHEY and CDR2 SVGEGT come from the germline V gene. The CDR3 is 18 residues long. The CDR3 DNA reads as TGTGCCAGCAGTTCCTCAGCGACCACCACGGGACAGGTCTACGAGCAGTACTTC. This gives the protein CASSSSATTTGQVYEQYF.

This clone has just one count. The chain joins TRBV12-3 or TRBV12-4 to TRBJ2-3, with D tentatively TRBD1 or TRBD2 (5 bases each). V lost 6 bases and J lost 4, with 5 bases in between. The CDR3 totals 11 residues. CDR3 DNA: TGTGCCAGCAGGGGGGCAGATACGCAGTATTTT. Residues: CASRGADTQYF.

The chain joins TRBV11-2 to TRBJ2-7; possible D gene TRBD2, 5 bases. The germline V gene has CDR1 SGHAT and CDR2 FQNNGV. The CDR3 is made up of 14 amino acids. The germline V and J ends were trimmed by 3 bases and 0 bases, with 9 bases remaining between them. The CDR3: CASSFSAYSYEQYF. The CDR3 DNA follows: TGTGCCAGCAGCTTTAGCGCATACTCCTACGAGCAGTACTTC.

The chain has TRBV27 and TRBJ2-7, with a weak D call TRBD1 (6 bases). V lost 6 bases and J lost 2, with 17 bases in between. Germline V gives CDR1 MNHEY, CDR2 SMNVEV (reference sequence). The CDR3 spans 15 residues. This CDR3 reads CASRIDGTTAYEQYF. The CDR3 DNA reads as TGTGCCAGCAGGATCGACGGGACAACGGCCTACGAGCAGTACTTC.

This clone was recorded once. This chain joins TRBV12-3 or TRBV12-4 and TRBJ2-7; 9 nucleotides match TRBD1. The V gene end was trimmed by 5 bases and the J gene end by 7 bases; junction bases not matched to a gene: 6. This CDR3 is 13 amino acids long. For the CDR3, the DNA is TGTGCCAGCAGTCCGAGGACAGGGGCTGAGCAGTACTTC. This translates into CASSPRTGAEQYF.

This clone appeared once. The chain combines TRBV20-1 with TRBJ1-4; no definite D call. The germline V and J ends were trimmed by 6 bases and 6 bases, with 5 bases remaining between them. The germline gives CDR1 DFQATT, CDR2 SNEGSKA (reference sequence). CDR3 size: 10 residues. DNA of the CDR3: TGCAGTGCCCCGTATGAAAAACTGTTTTTT. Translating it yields CSAPYEKLFF.

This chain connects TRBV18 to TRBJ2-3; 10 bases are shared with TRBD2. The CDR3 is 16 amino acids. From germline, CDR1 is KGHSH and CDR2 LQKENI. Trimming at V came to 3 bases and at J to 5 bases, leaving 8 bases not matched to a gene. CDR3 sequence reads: CASSPPGLANGDTQYF. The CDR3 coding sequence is TGTGCCAGCTCACCTCCGGGACTAGCGAATGGAGATACGCAGTATTTT.

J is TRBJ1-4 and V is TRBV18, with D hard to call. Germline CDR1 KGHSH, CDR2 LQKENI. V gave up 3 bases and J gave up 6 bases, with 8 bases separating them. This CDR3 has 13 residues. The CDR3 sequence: CASSPRVDEKLFF. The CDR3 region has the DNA TGTGCCAGCTCACCCCGGGTCGATGAAAAACTGTTTTTT.